Listed here are 29 T cell receptor beta chains from one sample, sequenced in a study of blood T cell repertoires in COVID-19. This table comes from immunoSEQ multiplex PCR, and its TCRdb copy is limited to in-frame clones, with some not included. The sample yields around 170,000 clones, 70% to 90% seen once. The sequenced sample consisted of peripheral blood. These receptors all come from a man between 60 and 75 years old with acute or convalescent COVID-19.

The chain uses TRBV5-5 and TRBJ2-1, with 8 bases fitting TRBD1. The CDR3 extends over 15 amino acids. Per germline, CDR1 SGHKS and CDR2 YYEKEE (reference sequence). J gave up 3 bases and V 0 bases, and 2 bases lay outside the gene matches. The CDR3 sequence: CASSLAGQGYNEQFF. CDR3 DNA sequence: TGTGCCAGCAGCTTGGCTGGACAGGGCTACAATGAGCAGTTCTTC.

This clone was counted only a few times. The chain uses TRBV2 and TRBJ1-5, with 9 bases that match TRBD1. The germline V gene encodes CDR1 SNHLY and CDR2 FYNNEI. J gave up 4 bases and V 3 bases, and 4 bases lay outside the gene matches. The CDR3 consists of 15 residues. In DNA, the CDR3 is TGTGCCAGCAGTGATATAGGGACAGGGAATCAGCCCCAGCATTTT. Translating gives CASSDIGTGNQPQHF. Variable domain in full (rest from reference TRBV2 and TRBJ1-5): EPEVTQTPSHQVTQMGQEVILRCVPISNHLYFYWYRQILGQKVEFLVSFYNNEISEKSEIFDDQFSVERPDGSNFTLKIRSTKLEDSAMYFCASSDIGTGNQPQHFGDGTRLSIL.

This clone was detected only once. Germline and junction disagree at one end, which may indicate a read error. The gene calls are TRBV13 and TRBJ1-1; D is uncertain. There are 13 residues in the CDR3. From germline, CDR1 is PRHDT and CDR2 FYEKMQ (reference sequence). The CDR3 loop is CASSLGKSTEAFF. CDR3 in DNA: TGTGCCAGCAGCCTAGGTAAGAGCACTGAAGCTTTCTTT.

This clone has a handful of counts. The CDR3 bases are TGTGCCAGCAACGACGGGGACAGGGCCTACGAGCAGTACTTC. It translates to CASNDGDRAYEQYF. The rearrangement links TRBV6-5 to TRBJ2-7, with 9 bases lining up with TRBD1. Germline assignment: CDR1 MNHEY and CDR2 SVGAGI. CDR3 length: 14 amino acids. The V segment lost 7 bases and the J segment 2 bases; nucleotides outside the gene matches: 6.

The chain links TRBV5-4 to TRBJ2-3; the match to TRBD2 covers 9 bases. The CDR3 has 15 amino acids. Germline CDR1 is SGHNT and CDR2 is YYREEE (reference sequence). Losses at the gene ends were 4 bases for V and 1 base for J; bases not matched to a gene: 4. CDR3 loop: CASSILAGGTDTQYF. The DNA for the CDR3 is TGTGCCAGCAGCATCTTAGCGGGGGGCACAGATACGCAGTATTTT.

The gene calls are TRBV4-1 and TRBJ2-2, with D possibly TRBD2 on 6 matching bases. Per the germline V gene, CDR1 is MGHRA and CDR2 is YSYEKL. This CDR3 is built from 13 residues. V shed 1 base and J shed 8 bases, with 8 bases lying between them. The CDR3 spells CASSQVGGGELFF. Here the CDR3 DNA reads TGCGCCAGCAGCCAAGTAGGAGGGGGGGAGCTGTTTTTT.

This clone was recorded once. For the CDR3, the DNA is TGTGCCAGCAGTTCCGGCCGGGGTAGGACCCAGTACTTC. Translation: CASSSGRGRTQYF. J is TRBJ2-5 and V is TRBV6-5, with D perhaps TRBD2 (5 bases). V was trimmed by 4 bases and J by 7 bases, leaving 13 bases between them. This CDR3 has 13 residues. In germline, CDR1 is MNHEY, CDR2 SVGAGI.

The chain joins TRBV18 to TRBJ2-5; 9 nucleotides align to TRBD2. The CDR3 extends over 17 amino acids. Unmatched junction bases numbered 11, after V lost 4 bases and J lost 2 bases. Germline loops: CDR1 KGHSH, CDR2 LQKENI. The CDR3 sequence: CASSRTSGGGGQETQYF. In DNA, the CDR3 is TGTGCCAGCTCACGAACCTCCGGCGGGGGGGGGCAAGAGACCCAGTACTTC.

The chain is built from TRBV19 and TRBJ1-5; D is undetermined. The germline CDR1 and CDR2 sequences are LNHDA and SQIVND (reference sequence). This CDR3 has 15 amino acids. Trimming left V 3 bases short and J 0 bases short, with 9 bases between. The CDR3 reads CASSIGGYSNQPQHF. DNA for the CDR3: TGTGCCAGTAGTATTGGAGGATATAGCAATCAGCCCCAGCATTTT.

The rearrangement uses TRBV7-8 and TRBJ2-7; 8 positions match TRBD2. The trim removed 4 bases at V and 0 bases at J, leaving 5 bases unmatched. Germline values: CDR1 SGHVS, CDR2 FQNEAQ. This CDR3 has 15 amino acids. CDR3 residues: CASSSIAGISYEQYF. CDR3 sequence (DNA): TGTGCCAGCAGCTCTATAGCGGGGATCTCCTACGAGCAGTACTTC.

The gene calls are TRBV14 and TRBJ2-1; the match to TRBD2 covers 7 bases. The germline V gene has CDR1 SGHDN and CDR2 FVKESK. With V trimmed by 3 bases and J by 13 bases, 3 bases remained unmatched. The CDR3 totals 11 residues. The CDR3 reads CASSHGLEQFF. The CDR3 region has the DNA TGTGCCAGCAGCCACGGACTAGAACAGTTCTTC.

This chain links TRBV18 with TRBJ1-1; perhaps TRBD1 as D (6 bases). The CDR3 loop spans 16 amino acids. Germline V CDR1 and CDR2: KGHSH, LQKENI. The ends were cut back, 3 bases at V and 4 bases at J, with 18 bases in the middle. The CDR3 is CASSPIETGKSTEAFF. DNA for the CDR3: TGTGCCAGCTCACCCATCGAAACAGGGAAGAGCACTGAAGCTTTCTTT.

The chain recombines TRBV2 with TRBJ1-1, with TRBD1 matching over 7 bases. With 9 bases clipped from V and 7 bases from J, the junction kept 8 bases outside the gene matches. CDR1 and CDR2 (germline): SNHLY, FYNNEI. CDR3 length equals 12 residues. CDR3 DNA: TGTGCCAGAACCGGGACAGACTATGAAGCTTTCTTT. Protein: CARTGTDYEAFF.

A note on this clone: Other nucleotide sequences in the sample specify the same CDR3. The CDR3 sequence: CASSLYTDTQYF. The CDR3 bases are TGTGCCAGCAGCCTGTACACAGATACGCAGTATTTT. The chain employs TRBV7-2 and TRBJ2-3; unclear D gene. Between the trimmed V and J ends, which lost 5 bases and 2 bases, there was a span of 5 bases. Germline V gene data show CDR1 as SGHTA and CDR2 as FQGNSA. CDR3 length: 12 amino acids.

The CDR3 here is CASSLFWDRDKTF. CDR3 nucleotide sequence: TGTGCCAGCAGCTTATTCTGGGACAGGGATAAGACCTTC. This chain uses TRBV7-3 with TRBJ1-2; TRBD1 matches 9 bases. The germline V gene encodes CDR1 SGHTA and CDR2 FQGTGA. The length of the CDR3 is 13 residues. V trimming: 2 bases; J trimming: 14 bases; junction bases outside the gene matches: 9.

The chain employs TRBV2 and TRBJ1-2, with TRBD1 as a possible D gene (5 bases). Germline V lookup: CDR1 SNHLY, CDR2 FYNNEI. The V end was cut by 3 bases, the J end by 14 bases, with 13 bases between. The CDR3 has 11 residues. CDR3 loop: CASSETAKTTF. DNA of the CDR3: TGTGCCAGCAGTGAGACAGCAAAAACTACCTTC.

The chain couples TRBV7-2 to TRBJ1-3, with no clear D. CDR3 length: 16 residues. Per germline, CDR1 SGHTA and CDR2 FQGNSA. Trimming shortened V by 6 bases and J by 0 bases, and 15 bases separated the two germline ends. For the CDR3, the DNA is TGTGCCAGCAGTCTAACCGGGAAATACTCTGGAAACACCATATATTTT. This codes for CASSLTGKYSGNTIYF.

The rearrangement joins TRBV7-3 to TRBJ1-2; D not certain. Germline CDR1 is SGHTA and CDR2 is FQGTGA. V lost 5 bases to trimming and J lost 4 bases, with 20 bases between them. The CDR3 is 16 amino acids. The CDR3 coding sequence is TGTGCCAGCAGCCCCGACCCCCCCGACACCGCCTATGGCTACACCTTC. It yields the protein CASSPDPPDTAYGYTF.

This chain connects TRBV25-1 to TRBJ2-7; D call uncertain. This CDR3 is built from 13 residues. The germline CDR1 and CDR2 sequences are MGHDK and SYGVNS. Trimming took off 1 base at V and 1 base at J, with 5 bases between the two ends. The CDR3 loop reads CASSEWQSYEQYF. The CDR3 DNA reads TGTGCCAGCAGTGAATGGCAGTCCTACGAGCAGTACTTC.

V is TRBV7-2 and J is TRBJ2-1; the match to TRBD2 covers 12 bases. V shed 1 base and J 7 bases; nucleotides not matched to a gene: 5. Germline assignment: CDR1 SGHTA and CDR2 FQGNSA. The CDR3 consists of 16 residues. This CDR3 reads CASSLDPSGGVNEQFF. DNA of the CDR3: TGTGCCAGCAGCTTAGATCCTAGCGGGGGGGTAAATGAGCAGTTCTTC.

V is TRBV5-1 and J is TRBJ2-7, with 8 bases matching TRBD1. The CDR3 totals 14 residues. After removal of 4 bases from V and 5 bases from J, the junction contained 8 bases not matched to a gene. Germline assignment: CDR1 SGHRS and CDR2 YFSETQ. The CDR3 DNA reads as TGCGCCAGCAGCGCCCTGACAGGGGTGAACGAGCAGTACTTC. Translating it yields CASSALTGVNEQYF.

The chain couples TRBV28 to TRBJ1-6, with 8 positions matching TRBD1. The CDR3 runs 15 residues. CDR1 is MDHEN, CDR2 SYDVKM, per germline. Germline trimming cut 4 bases from V and 7 bases from J; bases unmatched to any gene: 6. CDR3 residues: CASSSRTGTNSPLHF. The CDR3 DNA sequence: TGTGCCAGCAGTTCTCGGACAGGGACGAATTCACCCCTCCACTTT.

The J gene is TRBJ1-1, the V gene TRBV2; D call uncertain. This CDR3 has 13 residues. Germline V gene lookup returns CDR1 SNHLY and CDR2 FYNNEI. V was pared by 7 bases and J by 4 bases, with 13 bases between. CDR3 in DNA: TGTGCCAGCACTCGGGAATCGGTCACTGAAGCTTTCTTT. Translated, it gives CASTRESVTEAFF.

The rearrangement links TRBV7-6 to TRBJ1-2; 7 bases align to TRBD1. V shed 4 bases and J 6 bases; nucleotides not matched to a gene: 5. Germline V gives CDR1 SGHVS, CDR2 FNYEAQ. The CDR3 runs to 13 residues. The CDR3 protein is CASSSPTGNGYTF. CDR3 DNA: TGTGCCAGCAGCTCCCCGACAGGGAATGGCTACACCTTC.

In nucleotides, the CDR3 is TGTGCCAGCATCCCGGCGGGGAGAGGGTCGAACACTGAAGCTTTCTTT. It encodes CASIPAGRGSNTEAFF. The chain uses TRBV5-4 and TRBJ1-1; D gene ambiguous. The CDR3 runs 16 residues. Germline CDR1 and CDR2: SGHNT and YYREEE (reference sequence). V was cut by 6 bases and J by 1 base, with 19 bases left in between.

The chain links TRBV30 to TRBJ2-5, with 7 bases aligning to TRBD1. V shed 1 base and J 10 bases; nucleotides not matched to a gene: 6. CDR3 length: 12 residues. The germline V gene has CDR1 GTSNPN and CDR2 SVGIG (reference sequence). CDR3 protein: CAWSDRGKDQYF. DNA of the CDR3: TGTGCCTGGAGTGACAGGGGAAAGGACCAGTACTTC.

This sequence joins TRBV2 and TRBJ2-1, with D unresolved. The CDR3 is made up of 14 amino acids. Trimming stripped 7 bases from V and 7 bases from J, with 17 bases between. Germline V gene lookup returns CDR1 SNHLY and CDR2 FYNNEI. The CDR3 loop reads CASTPQSLGNEQFF. CDR3 nucleotide sequence: TGTGCCAGCACTCCACAGAGTCTTGGTAATGAGCAGTTCTTC.

The chain has TRBV10-1 and TRBJ2-7; tentative D call: TRBD2 (6 bases). CDR1 and CDR2 from the germline V gene are WNHNN and SYGVQD (reference sequence). The CDR3 contains 13 residues. The ends were cut back, 2 bases at V and 5 bases at J, with 10 bases in the middle. The CDR3 DNA is TGCGCCAGCAGTGAGGGGGCGGGGAACGAGCAGTACTTC. This gives the protein CASSEGAGNEQYF.

CDR3 loop: CASSQDRVYGYTF. In nucleotides, the CDR3 is TGTGCCAGCAGCCAGGACAGGGTCTATGGCTACACCTTC. V usage is TRBV5-4 and J usage is TRBJ1-2, with TRBD1 matching 8 bases. V gave up 4 bases and J gave up 4 bases; unmatched junction bases: 3. This CDR3 has 13 residues. The germline V gene encodes CDR1 SGHNT and CDR2 YYREEE (reference sequence).